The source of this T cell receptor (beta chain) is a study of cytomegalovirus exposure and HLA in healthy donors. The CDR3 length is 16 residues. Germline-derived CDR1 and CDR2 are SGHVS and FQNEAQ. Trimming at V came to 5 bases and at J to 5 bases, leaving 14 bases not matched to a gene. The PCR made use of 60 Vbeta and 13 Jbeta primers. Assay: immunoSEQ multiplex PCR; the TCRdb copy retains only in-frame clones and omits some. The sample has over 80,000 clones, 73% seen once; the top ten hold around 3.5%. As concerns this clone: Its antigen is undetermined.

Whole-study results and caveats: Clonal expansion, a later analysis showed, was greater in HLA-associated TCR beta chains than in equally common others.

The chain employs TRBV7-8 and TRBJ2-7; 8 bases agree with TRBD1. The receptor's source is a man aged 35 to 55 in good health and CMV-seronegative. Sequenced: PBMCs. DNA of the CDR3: TGTGCCAGCAGCCAAAGGTTGGGACAGGCTCTGCACGAGCAGTACTTC. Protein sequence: CASSQRLGQALHEQYF.